This TCR beta chain was recorded in a study of lymphopenia after photon versus proton radiotherapy. Profiling relied on immunoSEQ multiplex PCR, and the TCRdb table lists in-frame clones only, not all of them. The sample holds 150,000 to 200,000 clones; about 85% are singletons and the top ten take approximately 4.8%. Looked up from germline, CDR1 is SGHNT and CDR2 is YYREEE (reference sequence). The ends were cut back, 0 bases at V and 7 bases at J, with 7 bases in the middle. The CDR3 contains 12 residues. This specimen consisted of peripheral blood, obtained from a patient treated with photon-based radiotherapy. The clonotype was recovered from a man between 45 and 60 years old with gastric cancer. This chain uses TRBV5-4 with TRBJ1-1; D gene uncertain. The CDR3: CASSLDTVEAFF. As DNA, the CDR3 is TGTGCCAGCAGCTTGGATACAGTTGAAGCTTTCTTT.